The 24 T cell receptor beta chains below all came from one sample that was sequenced in a study of blood T cells in healthy people across ages. A sample-barcoded 5' primer and a J-beta primer mix were used in a second PCR of roughly 7 to 11 cycles. TCRdb itself ran the 5' RACE reads through MiXCR, one entry per CDR3 protein. The sample consists of about 1.8 million distinct CDR3 sequences, around 48% of them appearing once. Material for sequencing was blood. Source of these receptors: a woman aged 35 to 49 in good health.

The chain has TRBV10-2 and TRBJ2-5; maybe TRBD2 (5 bases). This CDR3 spans 14 amino acids. Germline CDR1 reads WSHSY; CDR2 reads SAAADI. V was clipped by 0 bases and J by 5 bases, with 10 bases between them. The DNA of the CDR3 is TGCGCCAGCAGTGAGTCGTGGGTAGCGGAGACCCAGTACTTC. The encoded protein is CASSESWVAETQYF.

V and J are TRBV10-3 and TRBJ2-1; D remains ambiguous. The CDR3 covers 16 residues. V was shortened by 0 bases and J by 8 bases, with 17 bases between the two germline ends. Germline-derived CDR1 and CDR2 are ENHRY and SYGVKD. CDR3 nucleotides: TGTGCCATCAGTGAGTCAGGGTCCGCGTCGGGCGATGAGCAGTTCTTC. The encoded protein is CAISESGSASGDEQFF.

This clonotype turned up a few times. The CDR3 loop reads CASSLPPGVRTDTQYF. The CDR3 nucleotides read TGTGCCAGCAGCCTCCCCCCGGGGGTTCGCACAGATACGCAGTATTTT. The chain uses TRBV7-8 and TRBJ2-3; the D gene is possibly TRBD2 (6 bases). This CDR3 has 16 amino acids. Trimming pared 5 bases from V and 1 base from J, leaving 16 bases between. Germline V gives CDR1 SGHVS, CDR2 FQNEAQ.

In this sample, this clonotype turned up many times. The J gene is TRBJ2-5, the V gene TRBV4-3; D uncertain. CDR3 length: 13 amino acids. Deletions cut 0 bases from V and 5 bases from J, with 7 bases between. Germline loops: CDR1 LGHNA, CDR2 YSLEER. The CDR3 protein is CASSQDMGETQYF. CDR3 coding DNA: TGCGCCAGCAGCCAAGATATGGGCGAGACCCAGTACTTC.

This clonotype has a handful of counts. CDR3: CASCPSTGENIQYF. CDR3 DNA: TGTGCCAGTTGCCCGTCGACAGGAGAAAACATTCAGTACTTC. V gene TRBV12-3 or TRBV12-4 combines with J gene TRBJ2-4; D is perhaps TRBD1 (6 bases). V gave up 9 bases and J gave up 5 bases, with 17 bases separating them. The CDR3 sequence is 14 residues long.

This clonotype was recorded a few times. The rearrangement joins TRBV24-1 to TRBJ2-1, with D possibly matching TRBD2 (6 bases). This CDR3 contains 13 residues. CDR1 is KGHDR and CDR2 is SFDVKD in the germline V gene. The ends were cut back, 8 bases at V and 10 bases at J, with 17 bases in the middle. The CDR3: CATTRNGGHEQFF. DNA of the CDR3: TGTGCCACCACGAGGAACGGGGGTCACGAGCAGTTCTTC.

In nucleotides, the CDR3 is TGTGCCAGTACTCCACAGGGAGGAGAGGGCTACACCTTC. Protein: CASTPQGGEGYTF. The chain uses TRBV7-9 and TRBJ1-2, with a weak D call TRBD1 (6 bases). Germline values: CDR1 SEHNR, CDR2 FQNEAQ (reference sequence). The V gene lost 9 bases and the J gene lost 8 bases, with 19 bases spanning the gap. The CDR3 is 13 residues long.

This clonotype was counted many times. The chain uses TRBV29-1 and TRBJ2-5, with a possible D match to TRBD1 (6 bases). The CDR3 length is 14 residues. The V end lost 4 bases, the J end lost 5 bases, and 17 bases lay between the germline ends. The germline V gene encodes CDR1 SQVTM and CDR2 ANQGSEA. CDR3 residues: CSVVPAGVMETQYF. The CDR3 bases are TGCAGCGTTGTTCCGGCAGGGGTTATGGAGACCCAGTACTTC.

The J gene is TRBJ1-1, the V gene TRBV6-5; 9 bases fit TRBD1. The CDR3 contains 14 residues. Germline CDR1 is MNHEY and CDR2 is SVGAGI. Trimming took 9 bases from V and 4 from J; bases not matched to a gene: 9. This CDR3 reads CASGTGTLGTEAFF. In nucleotides, the CDR3 is TGTGCCAGTGGGACAGGGACTCTCGGCACTGAAGCTTTCTTT.

The rearrangement uses TRBV3-1 and TRBJ1-4, with unresolved D. V was clipped by 3 bases and J by 7 bases, with 9 bases between them. Per the germline V gene, CDR1 is LGHDT and CDR2 is YNNKEL (reference sequence). The CDR3 contains 13 residues. The CDR3 is CASSQEPSEKLFF. CDR3 in DNA: TGTGCCAGCAGCCAGGAGCCCAGTGAAAAACTGTTTTTT.

The chain joins TRBV28 to TRBJ2-5; 7 nucleotides match TRBD1. CDR3 length: 18 amino acids. Trimming cost V 5 bases and J 0 bases; bases outside gene matches: 15. Germline lookup yields CDR1 MDHEN and CDR2 SYDVKM. The CDR3 DNA reads TGTGCCAGCAGTCCCAGATTGACAGGGCTGGTTTACCAAGAGACCCAGTACTTC. It yields the protein CASSPRLTGLVYQETQYF.

This clonotype was counted between two and nine times. The J gene is TRBJ2-5, the V gene TRBV20-1; D may be TRBD1 (5 bases). Deletions cut 4 bases from V and 4 bases from J, with 16 bases between. This CDR3 has 14 residues. Looked up from germline, CDR1 is DFQATT and CDR2 is SNEGSKA (reference sequence). CDR3 nucleotide sequence: TGCAGTGCTACCTGGACAATCGCTAGAGAGACCCAGTACTTC. It translates to CSATWTIARETQYF.

This clonotype turned up a few times. The chain links TRBV5-1 to TRBJ2-7; 12 bases align to TRBD1. The CDR3 is 14 amino acids. The trim removed 4 bases at V and 6 bases at J, leaving 5 bases unmatched. Germline CDR1 is SGHRS and CDR2 is YFSETQ. The CDR3 DNA sequence: TGCGCCAGCAGCCTCCGGGACAGGGGGCTCGAGCAGTACTTC. This gives the protein CASSLRDRGLEQYF. Using reference TRBV5-1 and TRBJ2-7 for the parts outside the CDR3, the full variable domain is KAGVTQTPRYLIKTRGQQVTLSCSPISGHRSVSWYQQTPGQGLQFLFEYFSETQRNKGNFPGRFSGRQFSNSRSEMNVSTLELGDSALYLCASSLRDRGLEQYFGPGTRLTVT.

The V call is TRBV4-2, the J call TRBJ2-5, with 7 bases that match TRBD1. Germline assignment: CDR1 LGHNA and CDR2 YNFKEQ. Trimming removed 2 bases from V and 4 bases from J; junction bases left unmatched: 4. The CDR3 covers 14 residues. CDR3 region: CASSQSRQGETQYF. In nucleotides, the CDR3 is TGTGCCAGCAGCCAAAGTCGACAGGGAGAGACCCAGTACTTC.

The chain recombines TRBV12-3 or TRBV12-4 with TRBJ2-3; no clear D. The CDR3 loop spans 16 amino acids. Trimming left V 6 bases short and J 0 bases short, with 16 bases between. CDR3: CASRLPAGRSTDTQYF. DNA for the CDR3: TGTGCCAGCAGGTTACCCGCAGGACGTAGCACAGATACGCAGTATTTT.

The chain carries TRBV20-1 and TRBJ2-4, with D possibly being TRBD1 or TRBD2 (6 bases each). With 0 bases removed from V and 8 bases from J, the gap between germline ends came to 14 bases. Germline values: CDR1 DFQATT, CDR2 SNEGSKA (reference sequence). CDR3 length: 14 amino acids. DNA for the CDR3: TGCAGTGCTAGAGATCCCCAAAGGGGGGACATTCAGTACTTC. It translates to CSARDPQRGDIQYF.

The chain joins TRBV6-2 or TRBV6-3 to TRBJ2-7; possible D gene TRBD2, 6 bases. The germline CDR1 and CDR2 sequences are MNHEY and SVGEGT. V was shortened by 2 bases and J by 2 bases, with 10 bases between the two germline ends. The CDR3 has 14 residues. The CDR3 region is CASSYEGLTYEQYF. CDR3 nucleotide sequence: TGTGCCAGCAGTTACGAGGGACTTACCTACGAGCAGTACTTC.

The CDR3 nucleotides are TGTGCCAGCAGTTACTCGCAGCCAGACATTCAGTACTTC. Amino acids: CASSYSQPDIQYF. The chain combines TRBV6-6 with TRBJ2-4; no definite D call. The CDR3 runs to 13 residues. The V end was cut by 0 bases, the J end by 8 bases, with 8 bases between. Germline V gives CDR1 MNHNY, CDR2 SVGAGI (reference sequence).

The V and J genes are TRBV3-1 and TRBJ2-3; no reliable D call. Germline assignment: CDR1 LGHDT and CDR2 YNNKEL (reference sequence). Trimming removed 8 bases at V and 2 bases at J, with 14 bases between. The CDR3 length is 14 residues. The CDR3 region is CASANVEFTDTQYF. The CDR3 nucleotides are TGTGCCAGCGCCAACGTGGAGTTCACAGATACGCAGTATTTT.

This sequence joins TRBV7-2 and TRBJ2-3; 8 positions match TRBD2. Germline V gene sequence: CDR1 SGHTA, CDR2 FQGNSA. With 0 bases clipped from V and 5 bases from J, the junction kept 7 bases outside the gene matches. The CDR3 extends over 16 amino acids. This CDR3 is CASSLAYGGAGDTQYF. Here the CDR3 DNA reads TGTGCCAGCAGCTTAGCATACGGGGGGGCTGGAGATACGCAGTATTTT. Based on the CDR3 plus reference TRBV7-2 and TRBJ2-3, the full variable domain is GAGVSQSPSNKVTEKGKDVELRCDPISGHTALYWYRQSLGQGLEFLIYFQGNSAPDKSGLPSDRFSAERTGGSVSTLTIQRTQQEDSAVYLCASSLAYGGAGDTQYFGPGTRLTVL.

The rearrangement uses TRBV2 and TRBJ2-3; D is perhaps TRBD1 or TRBD2 (5 bases each). Germline V lookup: CDR1 SNHLY, CDR2 FYNNEI. CDR3 size: 12 residues. Trimming cost V 7 bases and J 6 bases, with 11 bases left between them. CDR3 sequence reads: CASNYWGDTQYF. The CDR3 DNA sequence: TGTGCCAGCAATTACTGGGGGGATACGCAGTATTTT.

The genes are TRBV5-1 and TRBJ1-2, with D maybe TRBD1 (5 bases). Trimming pared 2 bases from V and 2 bases from J, leaving 16 bases between. This CDR3 spans 16 amino acids. Germline loops: CDR1 SGHRS, CDR2 YFSETQ. The CDR3: CASSLSGTEANYGYTF. CDR3 nucleotide sequence: TGCGCCAGCAGCTTATCGGGGACGGAGGCAAACTATGGCTACACCTTC.

The sample holds one count of this clonotype. The chain recombines TRBV2 with TRBJ2-5, with a weak D call TRBD2 (6 bases). CDR1 and CDR2 (germline): SNHLY, FYNNEI. V lost 2 bases and J lost 5, with 15 bases in between. The CDR3 consists of 15 residues. CDR3 amino acids: CASSERGASGETQYF. DNA of the CDR3: TGTGCCAGCAGTGAAAGGGGCGCGAGCGGGGAGACCCAGTACTTC. Combining the CDR3 with reference TRBV2 and TRBJ2-5 gives the whole variable domain EPEVTQTPSHQVTQMGQEVILRCVPISNHLYFYWYRQILGQKVEFLVSFYNNEISEKSEIFDDQFSVERPDGSNFTLKIRSTKLEDSAMYFCASSERGASGETQYFGPGTRLLVL.

The chain employs TRBV27 and TRBJ2-1; TRBD2 agrees at 8 bases. The CDR3 spans 15 residues. Germline V lookup: CDR1 MNHEY, CDR2 SMNVEV (reference sequence). The ends lost 6 bases at V and 4 bases at J; junction bases unmatched: 8. The CDR3 is CASSLGAGAYNEQFF. The CDR3 bases are TGTGCCAGCAGCCTGGGAGCGGGGGCATACAATGAGCAGTTCTTC.